One T cell receptor beta chain is described in this entry. Its antigen is undetermined. TCRB transcripts that were expressed got sequenced, as all of the isolated RNA had been reverse transcribed. Method: immunoSEQ multiplex PCR; TCRdb's copy keeps in-frame clones and lacks some. Here the sample spans around 600,000 clones, roughly 12% being singletons. The data were taken from a study of beta chain features in type 1 diabetes. Whole-study findings and limits: Moderate yet significant TCRB CDR3 shortening was seen in Type 1 diabetes patients in all four CD4+ subsets. Type 1 diabetes patients had VDJ junctions that carried fewer insertions and more deletions. With patients and controls alike, PCR might favor shorter templates to an equal degree.

Blood was collected once per donor into heparin, averaging about 0.12 L. CDR1 and CDR2 from the germline V gene are SNHLY and FYNNEI. This CDR3 comprises 13 residues. Trimming removed 7 bases from V and 5 bases from J, with 14 bases in between. The sequence was collected from a man aged 30-40 years with type 1 diabetes. The gene calls are TRBV2 and TRBJ1-1; D uncertain. The material sequenced was naive CD4+ T cells from blood. In DNA form, the CDR3 reads TGTGCCAGCATCCTCTCTGGCGGGACTGAAGCTTTCTTT. This encodes CASILSGGTEAFF. The full variable domain, in which reference TRBV2 and TRBJ1-1 provide the parts outside the CDR3, is EPEVTQTPSHQVTQMGQEVILRCVPISNHLYFYWYRQILGQKVEFLVSFYNNEISEKSEIFDDQFSVERPDGSNFTLKIRSTKLEDSAMYFCASILSGGTEAFFGQGTRLTVV.